The 9 T cell receptor beta chains presented below share a single source sample, sequenced in a study of T-cell reconstitution after alpha-beta-depleted transplantation in children. Unique molecular identifiers were used to barcode this TCRbeta library. In TCRdb, the PCR reads were re-called with MiXCR into one record per CDR3 protein. The sample records approximately 82,000 distinct CDR3 sequences, roughly 16% being singletons. The specimen comprised PBMCs, mostly from graft donor cells, sampled 180 days after TCRalphabeta/CD19-depleted stem cell transplant. The receptors shown here come from a male patient aged 2 to 9 who had a stem cell transplant for acute lymphoblastic leukemia, so the T cells may come from the graft donor.

The chain has TRBV27 and TRBJ1-4, with D possibly matching TRBD1 (5 bases). The CDR3 has 13 residues. Between the trimmed V and J ends, which lost 5 bases and 14 bases, there was a span of 18 bases. Germline CDR1 reads MNHEY; CDR2 reads SMNVEV (reference sequence). CDR3 DNA sequence: TGTGCCAGCAGTCGACGGGGGGGAACTTTGCTGTTTTTT. It codes for CASSRRGGTLLFF.

This clonotype was counted a few times. CDR3 residues: CASITGGANYGYTF. The CDR3 DNA reads TGTGCCAGCATCACAGGGGGCGCAAACTATGGCTACACCTTC. The chain has TRBV7-2 and TRBJ1-2, with TRBD1 matching over 9 bases. The length of the CDR3 is 14 residues. Per germline, CDR1 SGHTA and CDR2 FQGNSA. V gave up 7 bases and J gave up 2 bases; unmatched junction bases: 5.

The chain carries TRBV5-1 and TRBJ1-1, with 7 nucleotides matching TRBD1. There are 16 residues in the CDR3. CDR1 SGHRS and CDR2 YFSETQ come from the germline V gene. V lost 0 bases, J lost 4 bases, and 9 bases stayed unmatched. Here the CDR3 DNA reads TGCGCCAGCAGCTTGGCCCCGGGACAGATGGGCACTGAAGCTTTCTTT. Its translation is CASSLAPGQMGTEAFF.

The genes are TRBV12-3 or TRBV12-4 and TRBJ1-5; possible D gene TRBD1, 6 bases. Trimming cost V 5 bases and J 2 bases, with 10 bases left between them. The CDR3 runs to 14 residues. The CDR3, as DNA: TGTGCCAGCAGTCACAGGGTGGGCAATCAGCCCCAGCATTTT. Protein: CASSHRVGNQPQHF.

This clonotype occurred a few times. V and J are TRBV19 and TRBJ1-1, with D uncertain. The V gene lost 5 bases and the J gene lost 0 bases, with 10 bases spanning the gap. The V gene's germline CDR1 is LNHDA and CDR2 SQIVND (reference sequence). The CDR3 sequence is 14 residues long. CDR3 sequence reads: CASSPFRMNTEAFF. Here the CDR3 DNA reads TGTGCCAGTAGTCCCTTCAGGATGAACACTGAAGCTTTCTTT.

This clonotype was found once. The chain employs TRBV7-2 and TRBJ2-7; TRBD1 matches at 7 bases. The CDR3 consists of 14 residues. The trim removed 0 bases at V and 4 bases at J, leaving 3 bases unmatched. From germline, CDR1 is SGHTA and CDR2 FQGNSA. CDR3 DNA: TGTGCCAGCAGCTTAGCCCGGACAGGATACGAGCAGTACTTC. The encoded protein is CASSLARTGYEQYF.

The gene calls are TRBV5-1 and TRBJ1-1, with a possible D match to TRBD1 (5 bases). The CDR3 has 15 amino acids. Germline V CDR1 and CDR2: SGHRS, YFSETQ. The V end lost 2 bases, the J end lost 5 bases, and 16 bases lay between the germline ends. As DNA, the CDR3 is TGCGCCAGCAGCTTAACTCGGGGGGGGGTAACTGAAGCTTTCTTT. Translating gives CASSLTRGGVTEAFF.

CDR3 bases: TGCAGTGCTAGAGACCGGGACAGCCTTGAAGCTTTCTTT. It encodes CSARDRDSLEAFF. The rearrangement links TRBV20-1 to TRBJ1-1; the match to TRBD1 covers 7 bases. This CDR3 comprises 13 residues. CDR1 and CDR2 from the germline V gene are DFQATT and SNEGSKA (reference sequence). J gave up 7 bases and V 0 bases, and 5 bases lay outside the gene matches.

This clonotype was detected only a few times. The chain has TRBV20-1 and TRBJ2-7; possibly TRBD1 for D (5 bases). V gave up 1 base and J gave up 4 bases, with 8 bases separating them. CDR3 length: 12 amino acids. From germline, CDR1 is DFQATT and CDR2 SNEGSKA (reference sequence). CDR3 residues: CSARGRAYEQYF. Written as DNA, the CDR3 is TGCAGTGCTAGAGGCAGGGCGTACGAGCAGTACTTC.